These T cell receptor beta chains were read from a single sample in a study of T cell responses to AZD1222 COVID-19 vaccine. Assay used: immunoSEQ multiplex PCR; TCRdb lists only in-frame clones, some missing. The sample lists roughly 100,000 clones, more than 75% occurring once. This specimen was peripheral blood, taken on day 0 of AZD1222 vaccination. All receptors come from an adult in good health. Both conserved end residues are part of each CDR3. Fields, in order: V gene, J gene, D gene, CDR3 protein. A D gene is named only where the DNA matches it firmly.

TRBV5-4	TRBJ2-3	TRBD2	CASSNRLAASTDTQYF
TRBV19	TRBJ2-4	.	CASSRFEAGKNIQYF
TRBV11-2	TRBJ2-5	TRBD2	CASSRPGGREETQYF
TRBV14	TRBJ2-7	.	CASSQVSSGKPAYEQYF
TRBV7-8	TRBJ2-2	TRBD2	CASSLRLWEGTGELFF
TRBV6-6	TRBJ1-2	TRBD1	CATTRDRRPNYGYTF
TRBV28	TRBJ1-6	TRBD1	CASTDRASDSPLHF
TRBV19	TRBJ2-3	.	CASSIDQGPTDTQYF
TRBV6-6	TRBJ1-5	.	CASSTAGAGGQPQHF
TRBV5-4	TRBJ1-3	.	CASSFSLSSALYF
TRBV7-2	TRBJ2-1	.	CASSPGNEQFF
TRBV10-2	TRBJ2-7	TRBD1	CASIGQGTDSYEQYF
TRBV5-1	TRBJ1-1	.	CASSFEGRTEAFF
TRBV19	TRBJ2-5	TRBD2	CASSPGLAGARETQYF
TRBV7-6	TRBJ2-1	TRBD2	CASSPNSGRGEQFF
TRBV6-6	TRBJ2-7	.	CASSTQGGREQYF
TRBV7-9	TRBJ2-7	.	CASSPHFSLEQYF
TRBV3-1/TRBV3-2	TRBJ1-6	.	CASSQGQNYNSPLHF
TRBV19	TRBJ1-2	TRBD1	CASSMQGAYGYTF